This T cell receptor (beta chain) stems from a study of blood T cell repertoires in COVID-19 (TCRdb year 2020). The study in broad terms: Collaborator samples came from the United States, Italy and Spain and covered acute and convalescent phases of COVID-19. The material from the prospective study consisted of cDNA or gDNA derived from T cells, B-cell-depleted T cells, or PBMCs. Deeply sampled blood TCRbeta repertoires from subjects exposed to, actively infected with, or recovered from COVID-19 were included in the dataset. The repertoires were released in a freely available public database meant as a resource for research on the immune response to SARS-CoV-2. Samples were obtained from the ongoing ImmuneRACE study (first 160 participants) and from roughly 1,300 subjects provided by 6 global collaborators. The sample metadata nearly always contained a de-identified subject ID, COVID-19 status, age in years and sex. Where available, HLA class I and class II types were taken from metadata supplied by the sample provider and were not determined by assay-based typing. Beyond this particular receptor, the publication reports: How much clinical and demographic metadata was included differed by source and by participant, and the metadata was provided uncurated.

The CDR3, from cysteine to phenylalanine, totals 16 residues. Only the CDR3 part of the read is kept: 48 bases, read in frame from the first base. The collaborating institutions used their own protocols to collect whole blood in K2EDTA tubes. For TCRbeta analysis, collaborator samples were shipped as frozen whole blood, as isolated PBMCs, or as DNA extracted from either sample type. TCRbeta CDR3 regions were amplified from genomic DNA using the immunoSEQ Assay, a bias-controlled multiplex PCR. On the authors' methods: The number of nucleated cells in each sample was estimated from the amplification of reference gene primers within the assay. To quantify the absolute abundance of each unique TCRbeta CDR3 rearrangement, sequence reads were collapsed and filtered. For each sample, productive Simpson clonality was calculated as the square root of Simpson's diversity index across productive rearrangements. TCRdb limited this immuneACCESS table to in-frame rearrangements with V and J called. A share of clones is missing; checked studies link under half to unresolved V genes, and the rest is unexplained. The V and J calls and clone size were taken over from that table, and D and trimming were inferred from the DNA. The sample table shows more than 250,000 clones, and over 70% are seen once. Together, the top ten hold approximately 1.3% of the sample.

Concerning this clone itself: Its antigen is unknown. No base-level quality is on record; no much larger clone is a single base apart.

The receptor's source is a woman in her forties or fifties with acute or convalescent COVID-19. The source material was peripheral blood. The chain was built from TRBV12-2 and TRBJ1-6; the tabulated D call, TRBD1, remains unverified against the DNA. TRBV12-2 is marked as a pseudogene. The DNA reads TGTGCAAGTCGCTGGCGGGACGACAGGGCTGGTTCACCCCTCCACTTT. Its protein reads: CASRWRDDRAGSPLHF.